This is a list of T cell receptor beta chains from one sample in a study of T cell repertoires in cytomegalovirus infection. TCRdb re-derived calls from the reads in MiXCR, one entry per CDR3 protein. In the table there are tens of thousands of distinct CDR3 sequences, roughly a fifth of which are singletons. For these TCRs, the target antigens are not known. Material: CD8+ T cells from cultured PBMCs, obtained from culture after CMV antigen stimulation. The source is a human donor in good health (CMV status not recorded). Some clones in this sample may be carry-over from other donors' samples. The conserved cysteine and the conserved F or W are not part of the CDR3 here. Fields, in order: V gene, CDR3 protein.

v_call: TRBV4-1
cdr3_aa: ASSPGTGVNQPQH

v_call: TRBV7-8
cdr3_aa: ASSLSGGLGANVLT

v_call: TRBV10-3
cdr3_aa: AISERGQGLRGYEQY

v_call: TRBV7-9
cdr3_aa: ASSLEFMQGARVNEQF

v_call: TRBV6-5
cdr3_aa: ASRPNRGQGRGTGELF

v_call: TRBV6-1
cdr3_aa: ASSYVAGGYEQY

v_call: TRBV12-3/TRBV12-4
cdr3_aa: ASSFRSPATQY

v_call: TRBV27
cdr3_aa: ASSLGTKPDTQY

v_call: TRBV7-3
cdr3_aa: ASSPYGGVQETQY

v_call: TRBV7-6
cdr3_aa: ASSPSGRSTDEQF

v_call: TRBV7-6
cdr3_aa: ASSLPPSGGSTDTQY

v_call: TRBV11-3
cdr3_aa: ASSLVGSGGPPGANVLT

v_call: TRBV4-1
cdr3_aa: ASSQDPTLRNTEAF